This is a list of T cell receptor beta chains from one sample in a study of post-analysis software for immune sequencing data. MiXCR, applied by TCRdb to the PCR reads, yields one record per CDR3 protein. Here the sample spans about 820,000 distinct CDR3 sequences, about 50% being singletons. Material for sequencing was blood. These receptors all stem from a girl aged 10-17 years with multiple sclerosis. The CDR3 runs from the conserved cysteine through the conserved F or W.

CDR3 protein: CSAPGQPNSPLHF
V gene: TRBV20-1
J gene: TRBJ1-6

CDR3 protein: CASSRRRDSNNEQFF
V gene: TRBV12-3/TRBV12-4
J gene: TRBJ2-1

CDR3 protein: CASSWGGWGYTF
V gene: TRBV12-3/TRBV12-4
J gene: TRBJ1-2

CDR3 protein: CASSQVQGSHQPQHF
V gene: TRBV4-1
J gene: TRBJ1-5

CDR3 protein: CAISEFQTDQETQYF
V gene: TRBV10-3
J gene: TRBJ2-5

CDR3 protein: CASSPRSDTTLSSYNEQFF
V gene: TRBV18
J gene: TRBJ2-1

CDR3 protein: CSVERLIGAEAFF
V gene: TRBV29-1
J gene: TRBJ1-1

CDR3 protein: CAIRGLGGMYEQYF
V gene: TRBV10-3
J gene: TRBJ2-7

CDR3 protein: CASSVEGTPHSTDTQYF
V gene: TRBV9
J gene: TRBJ2-3

CDR3 protein: CASSRTRPGANVRTF
V gene: TRBV12-3/TRBV12-4
J gene: TRBJ2-6

CDR3 protein: CASSYSPTSGEGEQFF
V gene: TRBV6-6
J gene: TRBJ2-1

CDR3 protein: CASSQVKGEGQFPYEQYF
V gene: TRBV14
J gene: TRBJ2-7

CDR3 protein: CASSRTSGRADEQFF
V gene: TRBV5-1
J gene: TRBJ2-1

CDR3 protein: CSVELRGDRVPTF
V gene: TRBV29-1
J gene: TRBJ1-2

CDR3 protein: CASSYRDEQFF
V gene: TRBV7-8
J gene: TRBJ2-1

CDR3 protein: CASSRGPLDEQFF
V gene: TRBV5-5
J gene: TRBJ2-1

CDR3 protein: CSALPGLAGGNEQFF
V gene: TRBV20-1
J gene: TRBJ2-1

CDR3 protein: CASSSAGYNEQFF
V gene: TRBV7-8
J gene: TRBJ2-1

CDR3 protein: CASSMTGGSTETQYF
V gene: TRBV5-1
J gene: TRBJ2-5

CDR3 protein: CSAGTPGETQYF
V gene: TRBV29-1
J gene: TRBJ2-5

CDR3 protein: CASSLTPTYNEQFF
V gene: TRBV7-3
J gene: TRBJ2-1

CDR3 protein: CSVEDGGSYEQYF
V gene: TRBV29-1
J gene: TRBJ2-7

CDR3 protein: CAISDRGQEYGYTF
V gene: TRBV10-3
J gene: TRBJ1-2